Sequencing of this TCR beta chain was carried out in a study of human T cells and chemical hapten exposure. MiXCR, applied by TCRdb to the RACE reads, yields one record per CDR3 protein. The sample has 11,000 to 15,000 distinct CDR3 sequences, 16% seen once; the top ten hold about 7.8%. As regards this clonotype: As yet, its antigen is unknown.

Germline V gene lookup returns CDR1 SGHTA and CDR2 FQGNSA. CDR3 size: 14 residues. V was trimmed by 7 bases and J by 3 bases, leaving 14 bases between them. Study-wide findings and caveats: Donors, who had alopecia, may show an immune response that differs from healthy people's.

Time point specified: patch test 1, 2 weeks after DPC sensitization. The sample's treatment: therapeutic diphenylcyclopropenone sensitization with weekly scalp DPC. Blood was drawn before each patch test was applied. This chain links TRBV7-2 with TRBJ2-3, with D perhaps matching TRBD2 (6 bases). The specimen comprised whole blood, sampled in connection with sensitization to the hapten diphenylcyclopropenone (DPC). The receptor's source is a woman aged 25 to 39 with alopecia areata. Some clones in this sample may be carry-over from other donors' samples. CDR3 nucleotides: TGTGCCAGCACCAATCAGGAGGGTACAGATACGCAGTATTTT. This translates into CASTNQEGTDTQYF.